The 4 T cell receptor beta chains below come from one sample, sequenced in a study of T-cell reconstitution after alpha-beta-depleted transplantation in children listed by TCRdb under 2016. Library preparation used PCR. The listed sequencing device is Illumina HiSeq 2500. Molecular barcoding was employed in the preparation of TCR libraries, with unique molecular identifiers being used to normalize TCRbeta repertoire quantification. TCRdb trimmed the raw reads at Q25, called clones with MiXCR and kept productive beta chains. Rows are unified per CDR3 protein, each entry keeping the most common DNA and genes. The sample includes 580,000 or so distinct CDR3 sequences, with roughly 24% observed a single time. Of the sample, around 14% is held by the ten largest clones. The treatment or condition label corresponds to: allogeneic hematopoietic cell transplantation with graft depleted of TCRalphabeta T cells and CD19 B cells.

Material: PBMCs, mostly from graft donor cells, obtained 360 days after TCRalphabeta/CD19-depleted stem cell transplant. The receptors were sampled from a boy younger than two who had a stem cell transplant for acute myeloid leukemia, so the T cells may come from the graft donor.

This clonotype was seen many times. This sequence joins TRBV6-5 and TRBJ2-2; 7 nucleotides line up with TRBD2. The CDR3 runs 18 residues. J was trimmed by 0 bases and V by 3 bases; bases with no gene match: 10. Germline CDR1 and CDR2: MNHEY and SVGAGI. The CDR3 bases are TGTGCCAGCAGTTATGGCCTAGCGGAGCCCTCGAACACCGGGGAGCTGTTTTTT. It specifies CASSYGLAEPSNTGELFF.

As DNA, the CDR3 is TGTGCCAGCAGAGAGGATGAGCAGTTCTTC. Amino acids: CASREDEQFF. The gene calls are TRBV7-9 and TRBJ2-1, with D unclear. The germline V and J ends were trimmed by 6 bases and 8 bases, with 5 bases remaining between them. Germline CDR1 is SEHNR and CDR2 is FQNEAQ (reference sequence). There are 10 residues in the CDR3.

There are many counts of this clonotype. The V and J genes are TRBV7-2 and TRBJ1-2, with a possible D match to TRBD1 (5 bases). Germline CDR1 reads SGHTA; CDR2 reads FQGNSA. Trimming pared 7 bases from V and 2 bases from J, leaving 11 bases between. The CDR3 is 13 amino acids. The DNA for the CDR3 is TGTGCCAGCATGGTCGGGGGGAACTATGGCTACACCTTC. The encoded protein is CASMVGGNYGYTF.

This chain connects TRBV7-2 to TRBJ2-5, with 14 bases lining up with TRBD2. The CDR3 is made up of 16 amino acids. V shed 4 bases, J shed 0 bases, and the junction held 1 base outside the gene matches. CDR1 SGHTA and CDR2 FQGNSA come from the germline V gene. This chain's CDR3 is CASSWGLAGDQETQYF. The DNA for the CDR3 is TGTGCCAGCAGCTGGGGACTAGCGGGGGACCAAGAGACCCAGTACTTC.